The 27 T cell receptor beta chains below come from one sample, sequenced in a study of blood T cell repertoires in COVID-19. The assay was immunoSEQ multiplex PCR, and TCRdb's table has in-frame clones only and misses some. Among 90,000 to 100,000 clones listed, 81% were seen once. The sequenced material came from peripheral blood. These receptors originate from a woman older than 75 with acute or convalescent COVID-19.

The CDR3 here is CASSSAESSGNTIYF. Here the CDR3 DNA reads TGTGCCAGCAGTTCTGCGGAGAGCTCTGGAAACACCATATATTTT. The rearrangement joins TRBV28 to TRBJ1-3; D call uncertain. Germline CDR1 reads MDHEN; CDR2 reads SYDVKM. The CDR3 runs 15 residues. Trimming took off 4 bases at V and 0 bases at J, with 10 bases between the two ends.

This rearrangement joins TRBV5-1 to TRBJ2-2; 9 nucleotides agree with TRBD1. Germline V CDR1 and CDR2: SGHRS, YFSETQ. V trimming: 7 bases; J trimming: 2 bases; junction bases outside the gene matches: 12. This CDR3 region has 17 residues. The CDR3 loop is CASGSQPGQGNTGELFF. The CDR3 nucleotides are TGCGCCAGCGGATCCCAACCGGGACAGGGAAACACCGGGGAGCTGTTTTTT.

The rearrangement uses TRBV4-3 and TRBJ1-1; D not resolved. The germline V and J ends were trimmed by 8 bases and 3 bases, with 10 bases remaining between them. Per germline, CDR1 LGHNA and CDR2 YSLEER. This CDR3 is built from 12 residues. The CDR3 DNA follows: TGCGCCAGCGGTTTTCGGGACACTGAAGCTTTCTTT. As protein: CASGFRDTEAFF.

The rearrangement joins TRBV5-4 to TRBJ1-2, with D maybe TRBD1 (6 bases). Trimming left V 4 bases short and J 9 bases short, with 16 bases between. Germline V gene lookup returns CDR1 SGHNT and CDR2 YYREEE (reference sequence). The CDR3 is 13 residues long. The CDR3 loop is CASSLRDTGSYTF. The CDR3 DNA reads as TGTGCCAGCAGCCTCCGGGACACCGGGAGCTACACCTTC.

The chain employs TRBV4-1 and TRBJ2-3; 9 positions match TRBD2. Germline CDR1 MGHRA, CDR2 YSYEKL. Trimming cost V 3 bases and J 1 base; bases outside gene matches: 5. CDR3 size: 16 residues. CDR3 sequence (DNA): TGCGCCAGCAGCCAGCCAGCGGGGGGCGGCACAGATACGCAGTATTTT. Translated: CASSQPAGGGTDTQYF.

This clone showed up just a few times. CDR3 loop: CASSPEGTGVYGYTF. CDR3 bases: TGTGCCAGCAGTCCCGAAGGGACAGGGGTTTATGGCTACACCTTC. V gene TRBV6-5 combines with J gene TRBJ1-2, with 10 bases aligning to TRBD1. Trimming removed 5 bases from V and 5 bases from J; junction bases left unmatched: 8. Germline V gene data show CDR1 as MNHEY and CDR2 as SVGAGI. The CDR3 is 15 amino acids.

The chain recombines TRBV2 with TRBJ2-5, with TRBD1 as a possible D gene (6 bases). Germline CDR1 is SNHLY and CDR2 is FYNNEI. V was pared by 5 bases and J by 5 bases, with 12 bases between. The CDR3 has 13 residues. The CDR3 reads CASSQGLGETQYF. DNA of the CDR3: TGTGCCAGCAGTCAGGGGCTTGGGGAGACCCAGTACTTC.

The chain employs TRBV18 and TRBJ2-1; 13 bases agree with TRBD2. The CDR3 runs 15 residues. V shed 0 bases, J shed 11 bases, and the junction held 4 bases outside the gene matches. The germline CDR1 and CDR2 sequences are KGHSH and LQKENI. The CDR3 loop is CASSPPTSGGNKQFF. The CDR3 bases are TGTGCCAGCTCACCACCGACTAGCGGGGGGAACAAGCAGTTCTTC.

The V and J genes are TRBV11-2 and TRBJ2-5; D gene uncertain. The CDR3 is 13 amino acids. V was pared by 2 bases and J by 4 bases, with 8 bases between. CDR1 is SGHAT, CDR2 FQNNGV, per germline. The CDR3 loop reads CASSLNTRETQYF. The DNA of the CDR3 is TGTGCCAGCAGCTTAAATACACGAGAGACCCAGTACTTC.

This clone was observed once. The chain has TRBV2 and TRBJ1-2, with TRBD1 matching over 7 bases. This CDR3 has 13 residues. The J segment lost 8 bases and the V segment lost 8 bases, leaving 11 bases of the junction unmatched. Germline V gene lookup returns CDR1 SNHLY and CDR2 FYNNEI. CDR3 protein: CASRRTGGGGYTF. The DNA of the CDR3 is TGTGCCAGCCGGAGGACAGGCGGAGGGGGCTACACCTTC. The full variable domain, with the rest looked up from reference TRBV2 and TRBJ1-2, is EPEVTQTPSHQVTQMGQEVILRCVPISNHLYFYWYRQILGQKVEFLVSFYNNEISEKSEIFDDQFSVERPDGSNFTLKIRSTKLEDSAMYFCASRRTGGGGYTFGSGTRLTVV.

V is TRBV18 and J is TRBJ1-4; D call uncertain. CDR1 is KGHSH and CDR2 is LQKENI in the germline V gene. The CDR3 covers 15 residues. Trimming shortened V by 2 bases and J by 12 bases, and 19 bases separated the two germline ends. CDR3 in DNA: TGTGCCAGCTCACCAGGAGGGTCGCCTGGGTGGGAACTGTTTTTT. Translation: CASSPGGSPGWELFF.

This clone has a single count. The junction and the germline gene differ at one end; a read error may be behind it. The gene calls are TRBV11-2 and TRBJ2-3, with TRBD1 matching 7 bases. There are 15 residues in the CDR3. Germline V gene sequence: CDR1 SGHAT, CDR2 FQNNGV. CDR3 residues: CASSLDHGQVSGFGF. The CDR3 coding sequence is TGTGCCAGCAGCTTAGATCATGGACAGGTGTCCGGGTTCGGGTTT.

The chain has TRBV9 and TRBJ1-6; D unresolved. The ends were cut back, 4 bases at V and 5 bases at J, with 13 bases in the middle. This CDR3 comprises 15 residues. The germline gives CDR1 SGDLS, CDR2 YYNGEE. CDR3 protein: CASSPLAENNSPLHF. DNA of the CDR3: TGTGCCAGCAGCCCCCTCGCGGAAAATAATTCACCCCTCCACTTT.

The genes are TRBV9 and TRBJ1-1, with D possibly TRBD1 on 6 matching bases. V was clipped by 5 bases and J by 3 bases, with 17 bases between them. Germline CDR1 reads SGDLS; CDR2 reads YYNGEE. The CDR3 runs 15 residues. CDR3 in DNA: TGTGCCAGCAGTGAACCAGGGGCGAGGGACACTGAAGCTTTCTTT. Translating gives CASSEPGARDTEAFF.

This chain's CDR3 is CASSIETQRFGQPQHF. CDR3 bases: TGTGCCAGTAGTATAGAAACCCAGCGGTTCGGTCAGCCCCAGCATTTT. The V call is TRBV19, the J call TRBJ1-5, with D unclear. Germline CDR1 and CDR2: LNHDA and SQIVND (reference sequence). The CDR3 consists of 16 residues. V was pared by 0 bases and J by 6 bases, with 15 bases between.

The CDR3 sequence is CSVGTGEETQYF. The CDR3 DNA reads TGCAGCGTTGGGACAGGGGAAGAGACCCAGTACTTC. V gene TRBV29-1 combines with J gene TRBJ2-5, with 9 nucleotides matching TRBD1. Germline V gives CDR1 SQVTM, CDR2 ANQGSEA. The CDR3 has 12 amino acids. The V segment lost 4 bases and the J segment 3 bases; nucleotides outside the gene matches: 0.

The chain is built from TRBV7-2 and TRBJ2-2; D gene uncertain. Germline V gene lookup returns CDR1 SGHTA and CDR2 FQGNSA. Deletions cut 2 bases from V and 1 base from J, with 8 bases between. The CDR3 contains 15 residues. CDR3 loop: CASSLSSGNTGELFF. Written as DNA, the CDR3 is TGTGCCAGCAGCTTATCGTCAGGGAACACCGGGGAGCTGTTTTTT. The full variable domain, in which reference TRBV7-2 and TRBJ2-2 provide the parts outside the CDR3, is GAGVSQSPSNKVTEKGKDVELRCDPISGHTALYWYRQSLGQGLEFLIYFQGNSAPDKSGLPSDRFSAERTGGSVSTLTIQRTQQEDSAVYLCASSLSSGNTGELFFGEGSRLTVL.

V gene TRBV7-2 combines with J gene TRBJ1-5, with 9 bases aligning to TRBD1. From germline, CDR1 is SGHTA and CDR2 FQGNSA. The CDR3 loop spans 16 amino acids. Trimming removed 5 bases from V and 4 bases from J; junction bases left unmatched: 9. CDR3 residues: CASSPQGTGINQPQHF. In DNA form, the CDR3 reads TGTGCCAGCAGCCCCCAGGGGACAGGGATTAATCAGCCCCAGCATTTT.

The rearrangement uses TRBV4-1 and TRBJ1-2; 7 bases are a match to TRBD1. The CDR3 extends over 16 amino acids. From germline, CDR1 is MGHRA and CDR2 YSYEKL. Trimming removed 3 bases from V and 2 bases from J; junction bases left unmatched: 9. CDR3 coding DNA: TGCGCCAGCAGCCATTCGGGACAGCACTTAAACTATGGCTACACCTTC. Encoded protein: CASSHSGQHLNYGYTF.

The chain couples TRBV7-7 to TRBJ1-3; TRBD1 is a possible D gene (5 bases). Per the germline V gene, CDR1 is SSHAT and CDR2 is FNYEAQ (reference sequence). CDR3 size: 13 residues. Trimming stripped 1 base from V and 7 bases from J, with 8 bases between. The CDR3 spells CASSLDAGNTIYF. CDR3 nucleotides: TGTGCCAGCAGCTTAGACGCAGGGAACACCATATATTTT.

This clone was seen just once. The chain couples TRBV6-5 to TRBJ1-2; tentatively, D is TRBD1 (5 bases). The V and J ends lost 2 bases and 8 bases respectively, with 12 bases between them. Germline V lookup: CDR1 MNHEY, CDR2 SVGAGI. This CDR3 region has 13 residues. The CDR3 region is CASSYRAGLGYTF. The DNA of the CDR3 is TGTGCCAGCAGTTACAGGGCAGGGCTCGGCTACACCTTC.

The V gene is TRBV19, the J gene TRBJ2-1; unclear D gene. The germline CDR1 and CDR2 sequences are LNHDA and SQIVND (reference sequence). V lost 5 bases, J lost 0 bases, and 8 bases lay in between. This CDR3 is built from 14 residues. The DNA of the CDR3 is TGTGCCAGTAGTGTCGAGAGCTCCTACAATGAGCAGTTCTTC. This encodes CASSVESSYNEQFF.

The sample holds one count of this clone. The chain carries TRBV2 and TRBJ2-5; 7 bases are a match to TRBD1. CDR3 length: 15 residues. The J segment lost 7 bases and the V segment lost 3 bases, leaving 11 bases of the junction unmatched. Germline CDR1 and CDR2: SNHLY and FYNNEI. CDR3 nucleotide sequence: TGTGCCAGCAGTGATCGGGACAGCCCATGGGGGACCCAGTACTTC. Amino acid sequence: CASSDRDSPWGTQYF.

CDR3 coding DNA: TGTGCCACCAGTGATTTTAGCGGTGGAACCTACAATGAGCAGTTCTTC. Encoded protein: CATSDFSGGTYNEQFF. V and J are TRBV24-1 and TRBJ2-1; maybe TRBD2 (6 bases). V lost 1 base and J 2 bases, leaving 11 bases between the germline ends. Germline V CDR1 and CDR2: KGHDR, SFDVKD. The CDR3 extends over 16 amino acids.

This clone was detected only once. J is TRBJ1-2 and V is TRBV28; no clear D gene. Looked up from germline, CDR1 is MDHEN and CDR2 is SYDVKM. This CDR3 is 15 amino acids long. The V end was cut by 5 bases, the J end by 3 bases, with 16 bases between. The CDR3 nucleotides read TGTGCCAGCAGTCTGGGAGGACCCGTTGACTATGGCTACACCTTC. This codes for CASSLGGPVDYGYTF.

The gene calls are TRBV10-3 and TRBJ1-5; 9 bases agree with TRBD1. V trimming: 0 bases; J trimming: 2 bases; junction bases outside the gene matches: 8. CDR1 ENHRY and CDR2 SYGVKD come from the germline V gene. The CDR3 totals 18 residues. CDR3 bases: TGTGCCATCAGTGAGTCCCTCGGGACAGGGAAGGGCAATCAGCCCCAGCATTTT. Amino acid sequence: CAISESLGTGKGNQPQHF.

In its sample, this clone was seen a few times. V and J are TRBV5-4 and TRBJ1-2; 12 bases fit TRBD1. V shed 5 bases, J shed 3 bases, and the junction held 8 bases outside the gene matches. The CDR3 has 16 amino acids. Germline CDR1 is SGHNT and CDR2 is YYREEE (reference sequence). CDR3 nucleotide sequence: TGTGCCAGCAGGAGGACCGGGACAGGGGGCGACTATGGCTACACCTTC. Amino acid sequence: CASRRTGTGGDYGYTF.